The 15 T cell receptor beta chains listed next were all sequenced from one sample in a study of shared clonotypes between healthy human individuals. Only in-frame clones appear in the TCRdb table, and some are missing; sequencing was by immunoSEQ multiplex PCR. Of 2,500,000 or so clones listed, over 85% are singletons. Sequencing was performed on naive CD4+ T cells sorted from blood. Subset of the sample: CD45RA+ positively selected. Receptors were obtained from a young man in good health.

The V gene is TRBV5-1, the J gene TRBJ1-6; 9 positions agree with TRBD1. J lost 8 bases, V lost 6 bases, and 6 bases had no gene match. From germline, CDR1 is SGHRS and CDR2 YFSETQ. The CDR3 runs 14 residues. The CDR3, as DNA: TGCGCCAGCACCCCGGGGGACAGGGATTCACCCCTCCACTTT. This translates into CASTPGDRDSPLHF.

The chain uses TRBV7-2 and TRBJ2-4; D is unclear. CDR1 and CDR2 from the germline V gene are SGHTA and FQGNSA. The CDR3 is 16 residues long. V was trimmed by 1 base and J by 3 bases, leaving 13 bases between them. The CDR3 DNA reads TGTGCCAGCAGCTTAGTAGAGTTGGGGATCAAAAACATTCAGTACTTC. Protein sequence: CASSLVELGIKNIQYF.

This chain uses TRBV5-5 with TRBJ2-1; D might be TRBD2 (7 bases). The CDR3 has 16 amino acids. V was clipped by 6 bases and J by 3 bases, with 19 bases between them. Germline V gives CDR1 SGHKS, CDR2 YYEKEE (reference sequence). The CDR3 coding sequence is TGTGCCAGCACCTCGGGGGGCGGGAGTGGCTACAATGAGCAGTTCTTC. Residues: CASTSGGGSGYNEQFF.

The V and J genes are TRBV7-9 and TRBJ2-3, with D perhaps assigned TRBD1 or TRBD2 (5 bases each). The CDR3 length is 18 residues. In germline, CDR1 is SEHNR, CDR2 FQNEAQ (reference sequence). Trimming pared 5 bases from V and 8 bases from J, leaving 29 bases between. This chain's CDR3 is CASSINPGRRSLTGTQYF. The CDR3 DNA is TGTGCCAGCAGCATTAACCCGGGACGTCGGTCTCTCACGGGTACGCAGTATTTT.

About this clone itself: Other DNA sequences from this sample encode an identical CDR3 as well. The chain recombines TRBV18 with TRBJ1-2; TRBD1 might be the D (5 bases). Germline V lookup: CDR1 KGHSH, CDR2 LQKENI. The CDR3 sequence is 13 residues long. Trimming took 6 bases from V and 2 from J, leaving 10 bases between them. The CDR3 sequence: CASSPDRNYGYTF. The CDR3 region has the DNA TGTGCCAGCTCGCCCGACAGAAACTATGGCTACACCTTC.

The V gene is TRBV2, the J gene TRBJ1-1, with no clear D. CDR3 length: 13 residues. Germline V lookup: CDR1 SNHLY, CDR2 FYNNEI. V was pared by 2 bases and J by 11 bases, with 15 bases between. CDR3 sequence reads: CASSEFSPGGAFF. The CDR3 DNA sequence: TGTGCCAGCAGTGAATTTAGCCCGGGCGGGGCTTTCTTT.

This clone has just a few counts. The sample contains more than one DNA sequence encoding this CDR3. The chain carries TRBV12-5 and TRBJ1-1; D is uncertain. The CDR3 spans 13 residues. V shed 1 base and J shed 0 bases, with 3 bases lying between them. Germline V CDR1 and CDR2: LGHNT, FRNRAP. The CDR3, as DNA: TGTGCTAGTGGTTTGGGATTGAACACTGAAGCTTTCTTT. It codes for CASGLGLNTEAFF.

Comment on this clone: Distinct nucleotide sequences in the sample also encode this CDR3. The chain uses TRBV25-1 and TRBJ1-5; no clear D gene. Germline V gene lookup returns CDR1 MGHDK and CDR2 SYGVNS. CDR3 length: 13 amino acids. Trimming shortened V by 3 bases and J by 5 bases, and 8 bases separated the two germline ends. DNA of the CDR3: TGTGCCAGCAGTGACCGGGTGGATCAGCCCCAGCATTTT. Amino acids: CASSDRVDQPQHF.

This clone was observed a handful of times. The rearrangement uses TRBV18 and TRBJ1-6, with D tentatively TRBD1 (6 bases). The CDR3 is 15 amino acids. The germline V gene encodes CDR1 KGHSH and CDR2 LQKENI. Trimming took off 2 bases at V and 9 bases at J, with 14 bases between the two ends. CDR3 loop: CASSPGEGGGSPLHF. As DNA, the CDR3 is TGTGCCAGCTCACCAGGGGAAGGGGGAGGTTCACCCCTCCACTTT.

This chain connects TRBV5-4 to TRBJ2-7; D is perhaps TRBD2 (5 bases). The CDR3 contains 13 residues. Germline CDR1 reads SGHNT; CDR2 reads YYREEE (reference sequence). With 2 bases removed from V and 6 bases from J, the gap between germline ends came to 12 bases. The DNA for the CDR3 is TGTGCCAGCAGCTTCATCGAGGGATCCGAGCAGTACTTC. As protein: CASSFIEGSEQYF.

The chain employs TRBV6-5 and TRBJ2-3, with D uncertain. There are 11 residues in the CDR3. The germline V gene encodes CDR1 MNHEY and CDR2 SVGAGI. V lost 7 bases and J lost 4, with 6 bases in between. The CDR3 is CASKLADTQYF. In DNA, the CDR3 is TGTGCCAGCAAGTTGGCAGATACGCAGTATTTT.

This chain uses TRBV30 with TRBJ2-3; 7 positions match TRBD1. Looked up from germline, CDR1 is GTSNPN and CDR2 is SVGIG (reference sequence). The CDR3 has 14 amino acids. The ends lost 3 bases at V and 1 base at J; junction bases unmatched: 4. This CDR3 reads CAWRSGGGTDTQYF. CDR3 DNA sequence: TGTGCCTGGAGGTCAGGGGGTGGCACAGATACGCAGTATTTT.

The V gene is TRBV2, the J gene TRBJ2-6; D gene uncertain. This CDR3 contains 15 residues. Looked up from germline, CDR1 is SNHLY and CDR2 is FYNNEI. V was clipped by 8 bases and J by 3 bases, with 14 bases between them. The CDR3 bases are TGTGCCAGCCGGGCACGGACGTTTGGGGCCAACGTCCTGACTTTC. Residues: CASRARTFGANVLTF.

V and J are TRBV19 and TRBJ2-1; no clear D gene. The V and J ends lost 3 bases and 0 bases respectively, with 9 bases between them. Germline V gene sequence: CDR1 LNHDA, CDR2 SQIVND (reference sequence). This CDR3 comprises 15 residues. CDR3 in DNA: TGTGCCAGTAGTATTGGCGTAAGCTCCTACAATGAGCAGTTCTTC. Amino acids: CASSIGVSSYNEQFF.

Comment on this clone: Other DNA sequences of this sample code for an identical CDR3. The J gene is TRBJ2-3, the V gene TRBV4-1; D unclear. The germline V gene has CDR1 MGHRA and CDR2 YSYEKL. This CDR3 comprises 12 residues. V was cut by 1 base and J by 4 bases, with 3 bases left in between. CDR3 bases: TGCGCCAGCAGCCAAGTCGCAGATACGCAGTATTTT. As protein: CASSQVADTQYF.